This T cell receptor (beta chain) is drawn from a study of T cell responses to AZD1222 COVID-19 vaccine (dated by TCRdb to about 2021). Notes on the research overall: A total of 230 to 250 trial participants underwent TCR sequencing, of whom about 200 received two doses of AZD1222 and about 26 received two doses of the MenACWY control vaccine. Enrollment into the trials was organized by age into subgroups of 18-55, 56-69 and 70-plus years, and those subgroups contained approximately 150, 30 and 60 TCR-sequenced participants, respectively.

Per the publication, the time point label means: about 28 days (+/-7) after the second vaccine dose. AZD1222 recipients given second doses at about 4 weeks or at about 12 weeks were pooled, since spike-specific TCR depth and breadth were not found to differ between the two schedules. Samples from vaccinated people were obtained from the UK trials COV001 and COV002, which included a single-blind randomized controlled phase 2/3 trial of AZD1222 (ChAdOx1 nCoV-19) in healthy adults. For TCRbeta chain sequencing, PBMC samples were collected from trial participants at day 0 and at day 28 after the second dose. Measured from the cysteine to the phenylalanine, the CDR3 is 17 residues long. CDR3 DNA is the only sequence kept; it has 51 bases, read in frame from the first base. The junction carries 17 bases between V and J, which are trimmed by 0 bases and 5 bases respectively. The germline V gene encodes CDR1 SGHAT and CDR2 FQNNGV.

The CDR3 regions of human TCRbeta chains were subjected to immunosequencing. Per the authors' processing: TCRs in the repertoires were matched against a reference library of SARS-CoV-2-specific TCRs that had been generated with the MIRA antigen-specificity platform. Breadth was defined as the fraction of unique TCRs that were SARS-CoV-2-associated, and depth was defined as the fraction of total T cells that were SARS-CoV-2-associated. Each spike-specific TCR was assigned to its reactive spike region and to a CD4 or CD8 class using the MIRA data. Log10-transformed breadth and depth values were compared by one-way ANOVA with Sidak's multiple comparisons tests. The source is immuneACCESS, and TCRdb retained only in-frame sequences with V and J called. Part of the clones is not carried over; for the studies checked, unresolved V genes explain less than half of this, and the remainder is unexplained. Clonal size and the V and J genes are those of that table, whereas D and trimming came from the DNA. This sample comprises tens of thousands of clones, about 91% of them detected only once. The top ten clonotypes cover roughly 8% of the sample.

Beyond this particular receptor, the publication reports: Conclusions about previously exposed vaccinees were limited because only six AZD1222 recipients were SARS-CoV-2 seropositive at baseline. Vaccine-associated CD4 TCRs spanned the whole spike protein, with dominant responses in regions 160-218 and 743-854. The 56-69-year group was small, and its depth increase did not reach significance, likely because of low power. Because no day 14 peak-response samples were available, the repertoires could be characterized only after the peak T cell response. Participants were mostly white British, with more females than males. The authors suggested clonal diversity may have been underestimated. After two AZD1222 doses, spike-specific TCR breadth and depth were significantly higher than at day 0 and than in MenACWY recipients. Reportedly, close to half of the unique spike-specific TCRs recognized epitopes lying outside the regions that are mutated in the B.1.351 and B.1.1.7 variants.

Concerning this clone: What this receptor recognizes is not known. Qualities for individual bases were not recorded, and no much larger clone is one base off.

The chain uses TRBV11-2 and TRBJ1-5; TRBD1 is a weak D gene call, 5 bases matching. Sequenced here: peripheral blood, sampled 28 days after the second AZD1222 dose. The source of this sequence is an adult who received the AZD1222 COVID-19 vaccine. The CDR3 reads CASSLEAGVGVHQPQHF. In nucleotide form, the sequence is TGTGCCAGCAGCTTAGAAGCTGGCGTGGGGGTTCATCAGCCCCAGCATTTT.